This TCR beta chain was identified during a study of identical twins. Overall study findings and caveats: The models gave estimates that fell short of the out-of-frame TCR alpha sharing seen in monozygotic twins.

There are a few counts of this clonotype. The antigen is undetermined. After template switching added a universal primer site, the resulting cDNA carried unique molecular identifiers. Via MiXCR, TCRdb re-called the 5' RACE reads, giving one row per CDR3 protein. This sample has around 690,000 distinct CDR3 sequences; 21% occur once, and the top ten carry about 4.5%. These data are also associated with another study on T cells expressing NK-cell markers. This second report adds: Cells sorted as CD3+CD56+NKG2C+, CD3+CD56+NKG2C- and CD3+CD56-NKG2C+ T cells supplied the TCR beta repertoires.

This TCR was sampled from a woman aged 18-29 years in good health. The specimen sequenced was PBMCs.

CDR3: CASSLSGISCEQYF. CDR3 DNA sequence: TGCGCCAGCAGCTTGTCAGGGATTTCGTGCGAGCAGTACTTC. The chain is built from TRBV5-1 and TRBJ2-7, with D maybe TRBD1 (5 bases). CDR1 and CDR2 from the germline V gene are SGHRS and YFSETQ. The CDR3 totals 14 residues. Deletions cut 1 base from V and 6 bases from J, with 14 bases between.